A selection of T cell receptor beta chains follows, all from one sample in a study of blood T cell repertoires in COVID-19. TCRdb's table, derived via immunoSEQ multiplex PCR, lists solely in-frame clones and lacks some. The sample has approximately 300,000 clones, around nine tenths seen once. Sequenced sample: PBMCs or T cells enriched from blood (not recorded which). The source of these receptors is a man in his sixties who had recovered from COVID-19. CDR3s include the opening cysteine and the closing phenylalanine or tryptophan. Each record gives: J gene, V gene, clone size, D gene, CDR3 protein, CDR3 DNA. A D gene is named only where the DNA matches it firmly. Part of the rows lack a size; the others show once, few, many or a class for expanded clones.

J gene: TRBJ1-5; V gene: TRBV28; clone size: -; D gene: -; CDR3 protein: CASSSTDSYQPQHF; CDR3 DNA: TGTGCCAGCAGTTCAACGGACAGCTATCAGCCCCAGCATTTT
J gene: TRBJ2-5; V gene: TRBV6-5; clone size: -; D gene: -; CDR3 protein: CATRRHRNLETQYF; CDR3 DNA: TGTGCCACTAGACGCCACCGAAACCTAGAGACCCAGTACTTC
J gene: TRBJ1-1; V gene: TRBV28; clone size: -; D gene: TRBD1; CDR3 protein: CASTRDRENTEAFF; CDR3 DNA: TGTGCCAGCACACGGGACAGGGAGAACACTGAAGCTTTCTTT
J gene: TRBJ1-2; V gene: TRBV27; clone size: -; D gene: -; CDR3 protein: CASSPYNSNYGYTF; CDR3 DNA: TGTGCCAGCAGTCCCTATAACAGCAACTATGGCTACACCTTC
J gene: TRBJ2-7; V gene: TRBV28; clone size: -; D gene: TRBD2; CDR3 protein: CASRAGGSGIGYEQYF; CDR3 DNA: TGTGCCAGCAGAGCCGGGGGTAGCGGGATAGGGTACGAGCAGTACTTC
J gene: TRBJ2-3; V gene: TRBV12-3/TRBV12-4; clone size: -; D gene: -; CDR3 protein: CASSRFLADTQYF; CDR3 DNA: TGTGCCAGCAGCCGCTTCCTGGCCGATACGCAGTATTTT
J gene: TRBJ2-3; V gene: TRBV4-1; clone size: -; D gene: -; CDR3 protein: CASSQDDRGTVDTQYF; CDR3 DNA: TGCGCCAGCAGCCAAGATGATAGGGGTACTGTAGATACGCAGTATTTT
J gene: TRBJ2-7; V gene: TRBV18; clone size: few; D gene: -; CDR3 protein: CASSPARQRYEQYF; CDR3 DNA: TGTGCCAGCTCACCCGCCCGACAGCGCTACGAGCAGTACTTC
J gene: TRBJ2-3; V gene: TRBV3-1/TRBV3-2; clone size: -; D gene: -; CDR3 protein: CASNPTGPTDTQYF; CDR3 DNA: TGTGCCAGCAACCCGACAGGACCCACAGATACGCAGTATTTT
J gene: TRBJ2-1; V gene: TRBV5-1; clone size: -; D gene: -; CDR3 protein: CASSLLQARGGAYTNEQFF; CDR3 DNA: TGCGCCAGCAGCTTACTCCAGGCCCGGGGCGGGGCCTATACCAATGAGCAGTTCTTC
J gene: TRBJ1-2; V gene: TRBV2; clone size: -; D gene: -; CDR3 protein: CASETMRDYGYTF; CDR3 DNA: TGTGCCAGCGAGACAATGCGGGACTATGGCTACACCTTC
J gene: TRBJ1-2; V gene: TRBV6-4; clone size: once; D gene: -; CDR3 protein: CASSDPQRGNYGYTF; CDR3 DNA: TGTGCCAGCAGTGACCCCCAAAGGGGGAATTATGGCTACACCTTC
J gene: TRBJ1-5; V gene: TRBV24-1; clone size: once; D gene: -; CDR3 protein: CATSDGGTPQHF; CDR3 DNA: TGTGCCACCAGTGATGGAGGGACGCCCCAGCATTTT
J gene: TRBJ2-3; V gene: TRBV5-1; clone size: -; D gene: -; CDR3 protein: CASSLAGYPFTDTQYF; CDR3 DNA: TGCGCCAGCAGCTTGGCAGGCTACCCGTTCACAGATACGCAGTATTTT
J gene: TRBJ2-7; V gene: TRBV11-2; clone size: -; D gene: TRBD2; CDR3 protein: CASSSNPGLAGGQAYEQYF; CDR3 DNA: TGTGCCAGCAGCTCAAACCCGGGACTAGCGGGAGGCCAAGCCTACGAGCAGTACTTC
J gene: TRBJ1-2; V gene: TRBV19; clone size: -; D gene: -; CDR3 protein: CASSLLGIDGYTF; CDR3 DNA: TGTGCCAGTTCACTCCTCGGGATAGATGGCTACACCTTC
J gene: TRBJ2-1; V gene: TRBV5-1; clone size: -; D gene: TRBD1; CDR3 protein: CASSFGTGAYNEQFF; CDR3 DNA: TGCGCCAGCAGCTTTGGGACAGGGGCCTACAATGAGCAGTTCTTC
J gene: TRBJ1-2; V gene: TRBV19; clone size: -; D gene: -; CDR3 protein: CASSILSSNYGYTF; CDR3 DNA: TGTGCCAGTAGTATCCTGTCCTCTAACTATGGCTACACCTTC
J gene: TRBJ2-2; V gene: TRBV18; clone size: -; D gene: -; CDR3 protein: CASSPSLLDWDTGELFF; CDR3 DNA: TGTGCCAGCTCACCATCGTTATTGGACTGGGACACCGGGGAGCTGTTTTTT
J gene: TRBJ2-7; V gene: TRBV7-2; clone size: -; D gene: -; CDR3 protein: CASSPDQHYSYEQYF; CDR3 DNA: TGTGCCAGCAGCCCCGATCAGCACTACTCCTACGAGCAGTACTTC
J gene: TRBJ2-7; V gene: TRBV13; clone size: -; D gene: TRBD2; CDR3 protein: CASSPGTSAHEQYF; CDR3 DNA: TGTGCCAGCAGCCCCGGGACTAGCGCGCACGAGCAGTACTTC
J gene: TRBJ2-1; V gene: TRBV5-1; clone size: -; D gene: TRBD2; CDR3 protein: CASSLGSTASGSKNEQFF; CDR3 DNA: TGCGCCAGCAGCTTGGGAAGTACGGCTAGCGGGAGTAAAAATGAGCAGTTCTTC
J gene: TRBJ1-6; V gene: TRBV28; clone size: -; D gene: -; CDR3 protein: CASSLLAGDNSPLHF; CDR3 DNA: TGTGCCAGCAGTTTATTGGCAGGGGATAATTCACCCCTCCACTTT
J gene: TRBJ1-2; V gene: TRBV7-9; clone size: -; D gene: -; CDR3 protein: CASSSNNLAAPNYGYTF; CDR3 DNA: TGTGCCAGCAGCTCCAACAACTTAGCAGCACCTAACTATGGCTACACCTTC
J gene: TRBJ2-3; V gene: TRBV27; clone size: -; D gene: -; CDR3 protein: CASSTQPSTDTQYF; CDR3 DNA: TGTGCCAGCAGTACACAACCTAGCACAGATACGCAGTATTTT
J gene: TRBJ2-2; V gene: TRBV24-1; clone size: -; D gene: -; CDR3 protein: CATSESGNTGELFF; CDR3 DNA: TGTGCCACCAGTGAATCGGGTAACACCGGGGAGCTGTTTTTT
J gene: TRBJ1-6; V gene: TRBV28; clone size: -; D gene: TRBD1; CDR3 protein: CASSFVGQGARTGNSPLHF; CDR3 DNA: TGTGCCAGCAGTTTTGTTGGGCAGGGGGCGCGTACGGGTAATTCACCCCTCCACTTT
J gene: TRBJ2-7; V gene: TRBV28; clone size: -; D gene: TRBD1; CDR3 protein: CASSRTGRYEQYF; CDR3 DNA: TGTGCCAGCAGTCGGACAGGGAGGTACGAGCAGTACTTC
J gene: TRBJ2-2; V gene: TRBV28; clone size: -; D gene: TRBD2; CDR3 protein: CASSGLAGGFTGELFF; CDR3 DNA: TGTGCCAGCAGCGGACTAGCGGGAGGTTTCACCGGGGAGCTGTTTTTT
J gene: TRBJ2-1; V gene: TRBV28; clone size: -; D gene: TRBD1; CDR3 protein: CASSLWSGTGYNEQFF; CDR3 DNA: TGTGCCAGCAGTTTATGGTCCGGGACAGGGTACAATGAGCAGTTCTTC
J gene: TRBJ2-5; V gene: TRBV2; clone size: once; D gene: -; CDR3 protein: CASSELEETQYF; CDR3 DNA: TGTGCCAGCAGTGAACTAGAAGAGACCCAGTACTTC
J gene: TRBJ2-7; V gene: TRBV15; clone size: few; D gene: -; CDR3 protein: CATSSPPRDEQYF; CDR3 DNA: TGTGCCACCAGCAGCCCCCCTCGGGACGAGCAGTACTTC
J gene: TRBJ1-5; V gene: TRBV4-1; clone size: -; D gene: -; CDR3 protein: CASSPVFNQPQHF; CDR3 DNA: TGCGCCAGCAGCCCGGTATTCAATCAGCCCCAGCATTTT
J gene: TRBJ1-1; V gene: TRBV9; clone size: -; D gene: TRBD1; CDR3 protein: CASSPTTGGTEAFF; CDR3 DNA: TGTGCCAGCAGCCCAACCACAGGGGGCACTGAAGCTTTCTTT
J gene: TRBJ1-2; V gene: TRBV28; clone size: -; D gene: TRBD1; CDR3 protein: CASSSTDRTHGYTF; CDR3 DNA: TGTGCCAGCAGTTCTACGGACAGGACCCATGGCTACACCTTC
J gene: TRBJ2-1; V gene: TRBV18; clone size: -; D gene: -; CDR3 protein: CASSPRVMNNEQFF; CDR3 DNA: TGTGCCAGCTCACCCCGCGTTATGAACAATGAGCAGTTCTTC
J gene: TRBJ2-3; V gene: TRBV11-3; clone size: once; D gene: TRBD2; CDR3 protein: CASSRGLAGGLADTQYF; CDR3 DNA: TGTGCCAGCAGCCGGGGTCTAGCGGGAGGCCTCGCAGATACGCAGTATTTT
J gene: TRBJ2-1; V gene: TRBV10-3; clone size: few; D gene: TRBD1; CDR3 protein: CAISESGQGGNEQFF; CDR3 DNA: TGTGCCATCAGTGAGAGTGGACAGGGAGGTAATGAGCAGTTCTTC
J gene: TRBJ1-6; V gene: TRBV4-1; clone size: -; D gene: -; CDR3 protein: CASSLQGGGAPLHF; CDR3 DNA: TGCGCCAGCAGCCTACAAGGTGGGGGGGCACCCCTCCACTTT
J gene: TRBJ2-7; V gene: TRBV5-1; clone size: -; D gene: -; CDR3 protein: CASSPRTGYEQYF; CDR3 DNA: TGCGCCAGCAGCCCACGGACTGGCTACGAGCAGTACTTC
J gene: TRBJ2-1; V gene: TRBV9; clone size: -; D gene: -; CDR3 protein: CASSVAGDHYNEQFF; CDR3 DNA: TGTGCCAGCAGCGTAGCAGGGGACCACTACAATGAGCAGTTCTTC
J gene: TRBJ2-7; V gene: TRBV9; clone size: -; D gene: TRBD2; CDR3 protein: CASSPHGTSGEGEQYF; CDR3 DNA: TGTGCCAGCAGCCCCCACGGAACTAGCGGAGAGGGCGAGCAGTACTTC
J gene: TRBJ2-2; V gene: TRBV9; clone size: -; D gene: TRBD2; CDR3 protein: CASSVGPSGNTGELFF; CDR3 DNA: TGTGCCAGCAGCGTAGGTCCTAGCGGGAACACCGGGGAGCTGTTTTTT
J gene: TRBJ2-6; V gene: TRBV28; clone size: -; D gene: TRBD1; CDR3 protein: CASSGQGGRANVLTF; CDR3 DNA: TGTGCCAGCAGTGGACAGGGGGGCAGGGCCAACGTCCTGACTTTC
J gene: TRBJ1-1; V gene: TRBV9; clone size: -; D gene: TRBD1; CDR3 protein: CASSRQGRGEAFF; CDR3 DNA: TGTGCCAGCAGCCGACAGGGTAGGGGTGAAGCTTTCTTT